Below are 3 T cell receptor beta chains sequenced from a single sample in a study of blood T cell repertoires in COVID-19. The method was immunoSEQ multiplex PCR; TCRdb's version includes in-frame clones alone and lacks a portion of them. The sample has about 320,000 clones, roughly 90% seen once. Sequenced: PBMCs or T cells enriched from blood (not recorded which). These receptors all come from a woman in her 30s who had been exposed to COVID-19.

This clone was observed a handful of times. The gene calls are TRBV5-5 and TRBJ1-2, with a possible D match to TRBD1 (5 bases). The CDR3 extends over 14 amino acids. Trimming removed 2 bases at V and 1 base at J, with 9 bases between. Germline V lookup: CDR1 SGHKS, CDR2 YYEKEE (reference sequence). The CDR3 sequence: CASSLRQLNYGYTF. CDR3 coding DNA: TGTGCCAGCAGCTTACGACAGCTTAACTATGGCTACACCTTC. Variable domain in full (rest from reference TRBV5-5 and TRBJ1-2): DAGVTQSPTHLIKTRGQQVTLRCSPISGHKSVSWYQQVLGQGPQFIFQYYEKEERGRGNFPDRFSARQFPNYSSELNVNALLLGDSALYLCASSLRQLNYGYTFGSGTRLTVV.

The chain links TRBV7-3 to TRBJ2-3; no clear D. Trimming shortened V by 2 bases and J by 3 bases, and 9 bases separated the two germline ends. Germline assignment: CDR1 SGHTA and CDR2 FQGTGA. The CDR3 contains 14 residues. CDR3 loop: CASSLFPVTDTQYF. CDR3 nucleotide sequence: TGTGCCAGCAGCTTATTCCCCGTAACAGATACGCAGTATTTT.

The rearrangement links TRBV12-5 to TRBJ2-5; no clear D. The CDR3 runs 13 residues. Trimming shortened V by 5 bases and J by 5 bases, and 12 bases separated the two germline ends. Germline assignment: CDR1 LGHNT and CDR2 FRNRAP. CDR3 protein: CASGTYSRETQYF. CDR3 coding DNA: TGTGCTAGTGGTACCTACTCCCGGGAGACCCAGTACTTC.